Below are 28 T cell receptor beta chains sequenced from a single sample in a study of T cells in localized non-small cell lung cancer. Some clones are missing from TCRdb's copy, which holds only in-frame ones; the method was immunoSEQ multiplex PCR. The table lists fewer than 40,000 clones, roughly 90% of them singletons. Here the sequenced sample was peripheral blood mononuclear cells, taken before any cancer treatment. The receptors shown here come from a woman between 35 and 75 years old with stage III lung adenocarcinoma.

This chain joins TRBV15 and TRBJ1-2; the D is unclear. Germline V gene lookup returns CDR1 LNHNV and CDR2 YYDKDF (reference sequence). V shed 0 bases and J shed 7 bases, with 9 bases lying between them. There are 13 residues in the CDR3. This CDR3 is CATSRESAAGYTF. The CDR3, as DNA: TGTGCCACCAGCAGAGAGTCGGCGGCTGGCTACACCTTC. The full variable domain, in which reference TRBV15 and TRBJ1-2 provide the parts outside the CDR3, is DAMVIQNPRYQVTQFGKPVTLSCSQTLNHNVMYWYQQKSSQAPKLLFHYYDKDFNNEADTPDNFQSRRPNTSFCFLDIRSPGLGDTAMYLCATSRESAAGYTFGSGTRLTVV.

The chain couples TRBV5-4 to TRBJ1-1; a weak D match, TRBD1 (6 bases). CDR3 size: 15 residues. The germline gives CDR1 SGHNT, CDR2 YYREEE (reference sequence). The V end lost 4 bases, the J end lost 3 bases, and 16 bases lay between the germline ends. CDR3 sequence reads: CASSPLGGLDTEAFF. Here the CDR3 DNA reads TGTGCCAGCAGCCCTCTTGGGGGCTTGGACACTGAAGCTTTCTTT.

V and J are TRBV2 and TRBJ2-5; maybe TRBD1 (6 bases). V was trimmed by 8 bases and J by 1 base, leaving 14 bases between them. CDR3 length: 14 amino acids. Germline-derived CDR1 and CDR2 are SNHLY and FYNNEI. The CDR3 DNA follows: TGTGCCAGCGGTCCCGGGACATCCCAAGAGACCCAGTACTTC. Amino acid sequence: CASGPGTSQETQYF.

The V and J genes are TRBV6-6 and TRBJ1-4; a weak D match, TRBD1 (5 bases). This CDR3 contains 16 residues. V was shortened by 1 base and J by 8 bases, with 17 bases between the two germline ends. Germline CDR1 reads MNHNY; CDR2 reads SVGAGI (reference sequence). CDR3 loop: CASSYWGAGLQEKLFF. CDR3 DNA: TGTGCCAGCAGTTACTGGGGTGCGGGGCTACAAGAAAAACTGTTTTTT.

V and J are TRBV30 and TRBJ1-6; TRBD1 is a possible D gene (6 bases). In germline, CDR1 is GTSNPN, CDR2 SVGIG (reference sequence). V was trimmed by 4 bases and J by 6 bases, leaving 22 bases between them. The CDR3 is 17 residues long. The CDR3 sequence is CAWTRRGGATGNSPLHF. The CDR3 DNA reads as TGTGCCTGGACCCGAAGGGGGGGGGCAACTGGTAATTCACCCCTCCACTTT.

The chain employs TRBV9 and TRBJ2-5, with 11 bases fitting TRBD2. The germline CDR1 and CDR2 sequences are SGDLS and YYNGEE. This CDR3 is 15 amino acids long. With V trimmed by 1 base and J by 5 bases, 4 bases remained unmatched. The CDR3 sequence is CASSVSPSGGETQYF. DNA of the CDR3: TGTGCCAGCAGCGTATCCCCTAGCGGGGGGGAGACCCAGTACTTC.

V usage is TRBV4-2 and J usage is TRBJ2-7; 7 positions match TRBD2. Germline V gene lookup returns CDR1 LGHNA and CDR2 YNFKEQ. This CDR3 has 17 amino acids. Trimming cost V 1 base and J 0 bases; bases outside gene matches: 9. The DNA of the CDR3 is TGTGCCAGCAGCCAAGGTCGAGCGGGACCGAGCTCCTACGAGCAGTACTTC. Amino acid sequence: CASSQGRAGPSSYEQYF.

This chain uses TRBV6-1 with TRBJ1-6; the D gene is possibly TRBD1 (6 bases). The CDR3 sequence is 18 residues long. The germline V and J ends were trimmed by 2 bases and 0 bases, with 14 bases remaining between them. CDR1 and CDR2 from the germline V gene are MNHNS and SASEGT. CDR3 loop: CASSESTGLFSYNSPLHF. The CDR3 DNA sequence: TGTGCCAGCAGTGAATCAACAGGGCTTTTCTCCTATAATTCACCCCTCCACTTT.

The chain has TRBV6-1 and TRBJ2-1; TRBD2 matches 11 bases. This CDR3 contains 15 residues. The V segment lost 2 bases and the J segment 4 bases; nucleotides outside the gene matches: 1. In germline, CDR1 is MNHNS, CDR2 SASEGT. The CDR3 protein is CASSELAGGYNEQFF. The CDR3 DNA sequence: TGTGCCAGCAGTGAACTAGCGGGGGGATACAATGAGCAGTTCTTC.

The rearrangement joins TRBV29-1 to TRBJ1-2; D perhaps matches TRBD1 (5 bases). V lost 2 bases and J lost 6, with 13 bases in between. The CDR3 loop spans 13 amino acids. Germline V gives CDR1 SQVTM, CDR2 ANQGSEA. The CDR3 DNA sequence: TGCAGCGTTGAATTGTGGACACGGAATGGCTACACCTTC. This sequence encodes CSVELWTRNGYTF.

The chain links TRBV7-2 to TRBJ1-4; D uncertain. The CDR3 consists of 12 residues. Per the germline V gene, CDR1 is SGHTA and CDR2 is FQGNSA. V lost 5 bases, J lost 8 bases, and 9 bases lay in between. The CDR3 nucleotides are TGTGCCAGCAGCGGGCAGACAGAAAAACTGTTTTTT. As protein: CASSGQTEKLFF.

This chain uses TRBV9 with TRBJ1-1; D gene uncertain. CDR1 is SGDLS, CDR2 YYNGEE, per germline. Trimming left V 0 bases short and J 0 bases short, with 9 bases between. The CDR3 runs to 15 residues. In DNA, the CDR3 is TGTGCCAGCAGCGTAGATCCCAACCTGAACACTGAAGCTTTCTTT. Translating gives CASSVDPNLNTEAFF.

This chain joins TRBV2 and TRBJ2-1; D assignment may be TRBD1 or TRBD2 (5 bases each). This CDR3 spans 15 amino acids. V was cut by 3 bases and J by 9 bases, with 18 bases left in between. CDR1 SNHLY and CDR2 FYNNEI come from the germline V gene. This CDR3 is CASSEIPKDGGEQFF. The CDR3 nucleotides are TGTGCCAGCAGTGAGATACCTAAGGATGGGGGTGAGCAGTTCTTC. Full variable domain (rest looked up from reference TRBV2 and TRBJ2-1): EPEVTQTPSHQVTQMGQEVILRCVPISNHLYFYWYRQILGQKVEFLVSFYNNEISEKSEIFDDQFSVERPDGSNFTLKIRSTKLEDSAMYFCASSEIPKDGGEQFFGPGTRLTVL.

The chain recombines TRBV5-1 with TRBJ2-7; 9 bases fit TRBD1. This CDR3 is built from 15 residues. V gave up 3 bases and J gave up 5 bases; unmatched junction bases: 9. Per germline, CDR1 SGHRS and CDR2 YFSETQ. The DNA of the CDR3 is TGCGCCAGCAGCTCCGGACAGGGGCCAGGACACGAGCAGTACTTC. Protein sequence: CASSSGQGPGHEQYF.

CDR3 DNA: TGTGCCAGCAGCTTGGACCCCCCCGGCGGCACCGGGGAGCTGTTTTTT. Translating gives CASSLDPPGGTGELFF. The chain has TRBV5-4 and TRBJ2-2; no clear D gene. The germline V and J ends were trimmed by 0 bases and 4 bases, with 13 bases remaining between them. Germline CDR1 reads SGHNT; CDR2 reads YYREEE (reference sequence). This CDR3 contains 16 residues.

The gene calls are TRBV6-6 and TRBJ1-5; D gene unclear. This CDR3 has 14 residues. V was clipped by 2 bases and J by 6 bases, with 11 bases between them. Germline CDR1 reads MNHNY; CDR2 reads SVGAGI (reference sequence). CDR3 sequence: CASSYGAMLQPQHF. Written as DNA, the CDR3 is TGTGCCAGCAGTTACGGAGCAATGCTTCAGCCCCAGCATTTT.

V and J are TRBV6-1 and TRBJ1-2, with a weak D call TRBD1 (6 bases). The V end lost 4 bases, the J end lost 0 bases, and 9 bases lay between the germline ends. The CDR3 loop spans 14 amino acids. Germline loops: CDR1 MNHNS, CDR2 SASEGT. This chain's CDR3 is CASSGGATNYGYTF. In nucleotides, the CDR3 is TGTGCCAGCAGTGGGGGGGCAACTAACTATGGCTACACCTTC.

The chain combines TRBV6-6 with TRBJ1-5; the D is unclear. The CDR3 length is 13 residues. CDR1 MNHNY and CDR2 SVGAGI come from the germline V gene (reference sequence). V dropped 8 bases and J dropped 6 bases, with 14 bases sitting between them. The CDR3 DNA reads TGTGCCAGCGACGGAACGGGTGGTCAGCCCCAGCATTTT. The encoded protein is CASDGTGGQPQHF.

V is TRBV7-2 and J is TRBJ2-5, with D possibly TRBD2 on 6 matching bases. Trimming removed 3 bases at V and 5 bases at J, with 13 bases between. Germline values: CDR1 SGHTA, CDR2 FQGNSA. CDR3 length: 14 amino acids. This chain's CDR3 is CASSLARRGETQYF. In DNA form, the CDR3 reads TGTGCCAGCAGCTTGGCCCGACGGGGGGAGACCCAGTACTTC.

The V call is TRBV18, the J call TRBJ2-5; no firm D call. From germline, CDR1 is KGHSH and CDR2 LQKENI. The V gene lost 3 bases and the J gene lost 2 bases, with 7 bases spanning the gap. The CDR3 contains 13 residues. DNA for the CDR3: TGTGCCAGCTCACCTGGATTACAAGAGACCCAGTACTTC. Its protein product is CASSPGLQETQYF.

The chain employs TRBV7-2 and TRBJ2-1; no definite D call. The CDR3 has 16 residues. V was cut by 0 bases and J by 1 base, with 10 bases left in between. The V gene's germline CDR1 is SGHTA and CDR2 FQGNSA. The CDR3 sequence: CASSLAPGYSYNEQFF. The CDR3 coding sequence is TGTGCCAGCAGCTTAGCCCCTGGATATTCCTACAATGAGCAGTTCTTC. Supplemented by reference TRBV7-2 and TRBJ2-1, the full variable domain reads GAGVSQSPSNKVTEKGKDVELRCDPISGHTALYWYRQSLGQGLEFLIYFQGNSAPDKSGLPSDRFSAERTGGSVSTLTIQRTQQEDSAVYLCASSLAPGYSYNEQFFGPGTRLTVL.

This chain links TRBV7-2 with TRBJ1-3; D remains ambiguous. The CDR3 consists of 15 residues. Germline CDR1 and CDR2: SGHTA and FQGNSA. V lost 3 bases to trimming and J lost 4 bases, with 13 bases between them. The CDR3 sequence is CASSLEGLEGNTIYF. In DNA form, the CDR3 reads TGTGCCAGCAGCTTGGAAGGTTTGGAAGGAAACACCATATATTTT.

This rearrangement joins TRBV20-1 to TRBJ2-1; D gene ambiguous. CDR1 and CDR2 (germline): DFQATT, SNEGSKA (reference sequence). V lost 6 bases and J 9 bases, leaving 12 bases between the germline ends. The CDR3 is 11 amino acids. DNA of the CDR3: TGCAGTGCGATTAGACATACTGAGCAGTTCTTC. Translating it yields CSAIRHTEQFF.

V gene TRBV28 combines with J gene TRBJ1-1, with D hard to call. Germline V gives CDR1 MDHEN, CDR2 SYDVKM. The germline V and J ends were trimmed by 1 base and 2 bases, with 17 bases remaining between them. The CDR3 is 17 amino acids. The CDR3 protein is CASSLFHMAGGNTEAFF. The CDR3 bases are TGTGCCAGCAGTTTATTTCACATGGCAGGAGGAAACACTGAAGCTTTCTTT.

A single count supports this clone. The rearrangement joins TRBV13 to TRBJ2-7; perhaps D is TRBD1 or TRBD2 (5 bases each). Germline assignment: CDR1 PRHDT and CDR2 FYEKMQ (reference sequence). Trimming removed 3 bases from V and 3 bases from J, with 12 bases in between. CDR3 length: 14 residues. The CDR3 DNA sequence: TGTGCCAGCAGCTTCCGGGACGGCAGCTACGAGCAGTACTTC. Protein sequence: CASSFRDGSYEQYF. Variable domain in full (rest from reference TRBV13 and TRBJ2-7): AAGVIQSPRHLIKEKRETATLKCYPIPRHDTVYWYQQGPGQDPQFLISFYEKMQSDKGSIPDRFSAQQFSDYHSELNMSSLELGDSALYFCASSFRDGSYEQYFGPGTRLTVT.

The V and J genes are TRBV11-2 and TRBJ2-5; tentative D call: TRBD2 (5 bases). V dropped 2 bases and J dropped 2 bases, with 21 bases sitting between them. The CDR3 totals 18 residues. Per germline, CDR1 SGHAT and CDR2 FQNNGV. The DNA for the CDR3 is TGTGCCAGCAGCTTATGGTCCGTAGCCCCGGACTCACAAGAGACCCAGTACTTC. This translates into CASSLWSVAPDSQETQYF.

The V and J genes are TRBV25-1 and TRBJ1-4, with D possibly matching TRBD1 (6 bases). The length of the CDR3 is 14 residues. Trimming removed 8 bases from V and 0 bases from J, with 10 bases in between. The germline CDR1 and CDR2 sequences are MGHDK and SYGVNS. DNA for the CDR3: TGTGCCAGCCTGGACAGTGCAACTAATGAAAAACTGTTTTTT. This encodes CASLDSATNEKLFF. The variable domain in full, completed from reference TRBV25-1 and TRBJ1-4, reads EADIYQTPRYLVIGTGKKITLECSQTMGHDKMYWYQQDPGMELHLIHYSYGVNSTEKGDLSSESTVSRIRTEHFPLTLESARPSHTSQYLCASLDSATNEKLFFGSGTQLSVL.

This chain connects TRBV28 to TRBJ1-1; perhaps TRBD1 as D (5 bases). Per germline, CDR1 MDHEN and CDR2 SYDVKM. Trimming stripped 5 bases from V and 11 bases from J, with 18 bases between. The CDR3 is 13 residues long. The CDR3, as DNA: TGTGCCAGCAGTCTCCGGGACCGGCTGGGGGCTTTCTTT. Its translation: CASSLRDRLGAFF.